The 17 T cell receptor beta chains given below trace back to one sample, sequenced in a study of blood T cell repertoires in COVID-19. Generated by immunoSEQ multiplex PCR, the TCRdb table keeps only in-frame clones and is missing some. This table has 310,000 or so clones, roughly 87% appearing once. The specimen sequenced was peripheral blood. These receptors were collected from a man aged 25-45 years with COVID-19, enrolled during active disease.

About this clone itself: With a much larger clone just one base away, this may be a read error. The CDR3 here is CASSLVVDSPLYF. The CDR3 DNA follows: TGCGCCAGCAGCTTGGTAGTCGATTCACCCCTCTACTTT. V is TRBV5-1 and J is TRBJ1-6; no reliable D call. Germline V gene data show CDR1 as SGHRS and CDR2 as YFSETQ. This CDR3 region has 13 residues.

The chain combines TRBV3-1 (or the pseudogene TRBV3-2) with TRBJ2-7, with TRBD2 matching over 10 bases. The CDR3 consists of 15 residues. Germline V CDR1 and CDR2: LGHDT, YNNKEL (reference sequence). Trimming at V came to 1 base and at J to 4 bases, leaving 4 bases not matched to a gene. The CDR3 DNA reads as TGTGCCAGCAGCCAAGCAGGGACTAGCGCGTACGAGCAGTACTTC. This gives the protein CASSQAGTSAYEQYF.

The sample holds one count of this clone. The chain links TRBV10-2 to TRBJ2-7; TRBD2 matches 10 bases. V lost 11 bases to trimming and J lost 1 base; unmatched junction nucleotides: 8. The germline V gene has CDR1 WSHSY and CDR2 SAAADI. The CDR3 spans 14 residues. In nucleotides, the CDR3 is TGCGCCTCCGATCCGGGACTAGCGTCCTACGAGCAGTACTTC. This codes for CASDPGLASYEQYF.

This sequence joins TRBV9 and TRBJ1-2; 9 bases align to TRBD1. Looked up from germline, CDR1 is SGDLS and CDR2 is YYNGEE. Trimming took 0 bases from V and 7 from J; bases not matched to a gene: 4. This CDR3 has 14 residues. CDR3: CASSVDQDRGGYTF. DNA for the CDR3: TGTGCCAGCAGCGTAGACCAGGACAGGGGTGGCTACACCTTC.

The chain employs TRBV29-1 and TRBJ2-7; 9 bases fit TRBD1. With V trimmed by 7 bases and J by 6 bases, 10 bases remained unmatched. This CDR3 is 13 amino acids long. Germline V gene sequence: CDR1 SQVTM, CDR2 ANQGSEA. Here the CDR3 DNA reads TGCAGCGCGGGACAGGGCGCCCCCCCCGAGCAGTACTTC. Amino acids: CSAGQGAPPEQYF.

The CDR3 region is CSVEGGRLVTEAFF. In DNA form, the CDR3 reads TGCAGCGTTGAAGGGGGGCGCTTGGTCACTGAAGCTTTCTTT. The chain links TRBV29-1 to TRBJ1-1; D perhaps matches TRBD1 (6 bases). Germline CDR1 reads SQVTM; CDR2 reads ANQGSEA. Trimming removed 1 base from V and 4 bases from J, with 13 bases in between. The CDR3 runs to 14 residues.

The chain employs TRBV11-2 and TRBJ2-5, with a tentative D call TRBD2 (5 bases). Germline lookup yields CDR1 SGHAT and CDR2 FQNNGV. The CDR3 sequence is 18 residues long. With 3 bases removed from V and 5 bases from J, the gap between germline ends came to 25 bases. The CDR3 sequence: CASSLVRSGNAAHETQYF. In nucleotides, the CDR3 is TGTGCCAGCAGCTTGGTCAGGTCGGGAAATGCGGCTCACGAGACCCAGTACTTC.

This chain uses TRBV6-2 or TRBV6-3 with TRBJ1-1, with a possible D match to TRBD1 (5 bases). With 5 bases removed from V and 4 bases from J, the gap between germline ends came to 17 bases. Germline V gene lookup returns CDR1 MNHEY and CDR2 SVGEGT. CDR3 length: 15 residues. CDR3 protein: CASSRNQGSGTEAFF. The CDR3 bases are TGTGCCAGCAGTCGTAATCAGGGAAGTGGCACTGAAGCTTTCTTT.

The V gene is TRBV27, the J gene TRBJ1-4; 7 bases align to TRBD1. CDR3 size: 18 residues. J was trimmed by 0 bases and V by 4 bases; bases with no gene match: 11. Germline CDR1 is MNHEY and CDR2 is SMNVEV (reference sequence). The CDR3 DNA reads as TGTGCCAGCAGTTACAGGGGCCTCTGGATCGCAACTAATGAAAAACTGTTTTTT. Amino acid sequence: CASSYRGLWIATNEKLFF.

The chain employs TRBV7-9 and TRBJ1-4, with a tentative D call TRBD1 (5 bases). The CDR3 has 15 amino acids. Germline V lookup: CDR1 SEHNR, CDR2 FQNEAQ (reference sequence). V lost 1 base to trimming and J lost 5 bases, with 11 bases between them. This CDR3 is CASSLVGALNEKLFF. Here the CDR3 DNA reads TGTGCCAGCAGCTTAGTTGGGGCCTTAAATGAAAAACTGTTTTTT.

This chain uses TRBV7-2 with TRBJ1-2; TRBD1 matches 7 bases. After removal of 5 bases from V and 7 bases from J, the junction contained 4 bases not matched to a gene. The CDR3 loop spans 12 amino acids. Per germline, CDR1 SGHTA and CDR2 FQGNSA. For the CDR3, the DNA is TGTGCCAGCAGCCGGGACAGTCGTGGCTACACCTTC. This translates into CASSRDSRGYTF.

The chain carries TRBV7-8 and TRBJ1-6; 8 nucleotides line up with TRBD1. Trimming took 5 bases from V and 7 from J; bases not matched to a gene: 4. The CDR3 has 14 amino acids. CDR1 and CDR2 from the germline V gene are SGHVS and FQNEAQ. The CDR3, as DNA: TGTGCCAGCAGCCAGCGACAGGGGAATTCACCCCTCCACTTT. Protein: CASSQRQGNSPLHF.

The chain is built from TRBV12-5 and TRBJ2-3, with a possible D match to TRBD2 (6 bases). The V gene's germline CDR1 is LGHNT and CDR2 FRNRAP. The CDR3 is made up of 16 amino acids. V lost 1 base and J 2 bases, leaving 13 bases between the germline ends. CDR3 sequence (DNA): TGTGCTAGTGGTTTGGCGCAGGGACTGTTCACAGATACGCAGTATTTT. Its protein product is CASGLAQGLFTDTQYF.

This clone was seen a single time. The chain has TRBV5-1 and TRBJ1-1, with a possible D match to TRBD1 (6 bases). The CDR3 loop spans 14 amino acids. The germline V gene encodes CDR1 SGHRS and CDR2 YFSETQ. V dropped 3 bases and J dropped 0 bases, with 9 bases sitting between them. The CDR3 DNA sequence: TGCGCCAGCAGCTCGGGGGGCATGAACACTGAAGCTTTCTTT. Its protein product is CASSSGGMNTEAFF.

V usage is TRBV7-2 and J usage is TRBJ2-2, with D tentatively TRBD2 (5 bases). The CDR3 has 13 residues. Germline CDR1 SGHTA, CDR2 FQGNSA. V was cut by 5 bases and J by 6 bases, with 10 bases left in between. CDR3 loop: CASSPQEAGELFF. DNA of the CDR3: TGTGCCAGCAGCCCCCAGGAGGCCGGGGAGCTGTTTTTT.

V usage is TRBV4-3 and J usage is TRBJ2-3; a weak D match, TRBD2 (7 bases). The CDR3 extends over 17 amino acids. Trimming pared 4 bases from V and 5 bases from J, leaving 22 bases between. Germline CDR1 and CDR2: LGHNA and YSLEER. CDR3 nucleotides: TGCGCCAGCAGCCCCAGGCCCCCGGGGGGCGAAGGAGATACGCAGTATTTT. Protein product: CASSPRPPGGEGDTQYF.

CDR3 loop: CAWSPGGGYNEQFF. As DNA, the CDR3 is TGTGCCTGGAGTCCGGGAGGAGGTTACAATGAGCAGTTCTTC. The chain uses TRBV30 and TRBJ2-1, with 7 nucleotides matching TRBD2. Germline V gene lookup returns CDR1 GTSNPN and CDR2 SVGIG (reference sequence). The V gene end was trimmed by 2 bases and the J gene end by 4 bases; junction bases not matched to a gene: 5. The CDR3 covers 14 residues.